This TCR beta chain appears in the sequencing data of a study of cytomegalovirus exposure and HLA in healthy donors. Trimming left V 0 bases short and J 7 bases short, with 6 bases between. Germline CDR1 and CDR2: MNHEY and SVGAGI. This CDR3 region has 13 residues. Vbeta (60) and Jbeta (13) primers were used in the PCR. Assay used: immunoSEQ multiplex PCR; TCRdb lists only in-frame clones, some missing. The sample shows approximately 150,000 clones, around 78% of them seen only once. Study-level results: The analysis excluded some indistinguishable V segments, including TRBV6-2 and TRBV6-3. Cytomegalovirus status was reportedly diagnosed by the classifier with high specificity and sensitivity.

As for this clone: Its antigen is still unknown.

Sequencing input: PBMCs. The J gene is TRBJ2-2, the V gene TRBV6-5; TRBD2 is a possible D gene (6 bases). This TCR was recovered from a woman in her forties or fifties in good health and CMV-seropositive. In nucleotides, the CDR3 is TGTGCCAGCAGTTACTCGGAGGGCGGGGAGCTGTTTTTT. It translates to CASSYSEGGELFF.